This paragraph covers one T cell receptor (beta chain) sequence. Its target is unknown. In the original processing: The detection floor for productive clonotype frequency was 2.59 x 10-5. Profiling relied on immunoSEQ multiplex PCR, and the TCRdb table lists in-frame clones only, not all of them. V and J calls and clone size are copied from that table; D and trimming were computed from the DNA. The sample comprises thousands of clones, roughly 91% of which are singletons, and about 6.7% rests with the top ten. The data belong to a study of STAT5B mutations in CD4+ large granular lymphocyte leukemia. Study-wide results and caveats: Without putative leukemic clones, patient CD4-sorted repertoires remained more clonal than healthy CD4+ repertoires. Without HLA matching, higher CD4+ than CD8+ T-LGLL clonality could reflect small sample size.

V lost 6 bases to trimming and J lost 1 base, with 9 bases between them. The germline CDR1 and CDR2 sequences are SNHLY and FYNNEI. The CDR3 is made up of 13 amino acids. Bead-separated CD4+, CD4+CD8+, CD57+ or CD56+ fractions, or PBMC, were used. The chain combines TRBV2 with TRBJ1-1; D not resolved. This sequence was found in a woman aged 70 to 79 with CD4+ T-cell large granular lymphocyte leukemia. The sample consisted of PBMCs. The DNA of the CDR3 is TGTGCCAGCAGCGCTACCCGGAACACTGAAGCTTTCTTT. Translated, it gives CASSATRNTEAFF.